A selection of T cell receptor beta chains follows, all from one sample in a study of response to subunit inactivated influenza vaccine. TCRdb recomputed calls from the RT-PCR reads with MiXCR, one row per CDR3 protein. The sample includes some 850,000 distinct CDR3 sequences, around a sixth of them seen just once. The input for sequencing was PBMCs from blood, taken about 5 days after vaccination. Every receptor here comes from a man aged 50 to 60 who received an inactivated influenza vaccine. CDR3s include the opening cysteine and the closing phenylalanine or tryptophan.

v_call,j_call,cdr3_aa
TRBV20-1,TRBJ2-3,CSARDLVGGTVGDTQYF
TRBV18,TRBJ2-1,CASSPPWPGRGVYEQFF
TRBV28,TRBJ2-7,CASSFRQERDEQYF
TRBV5-6,TRBJ2-1,CASSLSRAEQFF
TRBV27,TRBJ1-2,CASSFDARGPSSGGYTF
TRBV9,TRBJ2-6,CASSVDVNSGANVLTF
TRBV5-1,TRBJ2-4,CASSLSGIAKNIQYF
TRBV10-3,TRBJ2-1,CAISESRTNEQFF
TRBV7-2,TRBJ2-7,CASSPRQGFTYEQYF
TRBV14,TRBJ2-1,CASSLMDNEQFF
TRBV20-1,TRBJ2-7,CSARDVGSLHEQYF
TRBV10-3,TRBJ1-5,CAISQQGDQPQHF
TRBV27,TRBJ2-5,CASSPGTFRGETQYF
TRBV6-1,TRBJ2-5,CASSRTSGLETQYF
TRBV20-1,TRBJ1-2,CSANDWLGIYGYTF
TRBV7-8,TRBJ2-2,CASSSYSGTGELFF